A single sample is the source of the 27 T cell receptor beta chains below, sequenced in a study of T-cell reconstitution after alpha-beta-depleted transplantation in children. TCRbeta library construction was performed incorporating unique molecular identifiers. Using its own MiXCR run on the PCR reads, TCRdb lists one record per CDR3 protein. This table has approximately 800,000 distinct CDR3 sequences, roughly 15% appearing once. The material sequenced was PBMCs, mostly from graft donor cells, taken 360 days after TCRalphabeta/CD19-depleted stem cell transplant. Receptor source: a male patient between 10 and 17 years old who had a stem cell transplant for acute lymphoblastic leukemia, so the T cells may come from the graft donor.

The rearrangement uses TRBV6-1 and TRBJ2-2; no clear D. Germline V CDR1 and CDR2: MNHNS, SASEGT. The CDR3 has 17 amino acids. Trimming removed 8 bases from V and 0 bases from J, with 19 bases in between. The CDR3 DNA is TGTGCCAGCGCCCAACACCCGATTATTGCGAACACCGGGGAGCTGTTTTTT. Protein: CASAQHPIIANTGELFF.

J is TRBJ2-7 and V is TRBV15, with 10 bases lining up with TRBD2. Germline assignment: CDR1 LNHNV and CDR2 YYDKDF (reference sequence). This CDR3 has 14 amino acids. J was trimmed by 2 bases and V by 11 bases; bases with no gene match: 9. The CDR3 reads CALAGVSGPYEQYF. CDR3 nucleotide sequence: TGTGCCCTAGCGGGAGTCTCCGGCCCCTACGAGCAGTACTTC.

The chain carries TRBV12-3 or TRBV12-4 and TRBJ1-5; D might be TRBD1 (5 bases). Trimming removed 7 bases at V and 1 base at J, with 11 bases between. The CDR3 totals 14 residues. The CDR3 loop is CASTYGQSNQPQHF. CDR3 sequence (DNA): TGTGCCAGCACCTACGGACAAAGCAATCAGCCCCAGCATTTT.

V gene TRBV5-5 combines with J gene TRBJ2-7; D may correspond to TRBD1 or TRBD2 (5 bases each). The germline V and J ends were trimmed by 4 bases and 9 bases, with 26 bases remaining between them. The CDR3 length is 16 residues. The germline gives CDR1 SGHKS, CDR2 YYEKEE (reference sequence). The CDR3 DNA is TGTGCCAGCAGCCGACAAGCTTTGGGGGAGATACGAGGGCAGTACTTC. This translates into CASSRQALGEIRGQYF. Full variable domain (missing parts from reference TRBV5-5 and TRBJ2-7): DAGVTQSPTHLIKTRGQQVTLRCSPISGHKSVSWYQQVLGQGPQFIFQYYEKEERGRGNFPDRFSARQFPNYSSELNVNALLLGDSALYLCASSRQALGEIRGQYFGPGTRLTVT.

This clonotype occurred many times. The J gene is TRBJ2-1, the V gene TRBV12-3 or TRBV12-4; 15 bases align to TRBD2. J gave up 1 base and V 6 bases, and 7 bases lay outside the gene matches. The CDR3 runs 18 residues. The CDR3 coding sequence is TGTGCCAGCAGGGGACTAGCGGGAGGTAAAGGTTCCTACAATGAGCAGTTCTTC. It is translated as CASRGLAGGKGSYNEQFF.

The V call is TRBV18, the J call TRBJ2-5, with a weak D call TRBD1 (5 bases). CDR1 and CDR2 from the germline V gene are KGHSH and LQKENI. The ends were cut back, 2 bases at V and 1 base at J, with 14 bases in the middle. This CDR3 is 16 amino acids long. The DNA of the CDR3 is TGTGCCAGCTCACCAGGCCGACAGCTATCCCAAGAGACCCAGTACTTC. Protein product: CASSPGRQLSQETQYF.

The rearrangement links TRBV11-1 to TRBJ2-4; 9 bases are a match to TRBD1. J was trimmed by 0 bases and V by 6 bases; bases with no gene match: 15. Germline V gene lookup returns CDR1 SGHAT and CDR2 FQDESV (reference sequence). The CDR3 length is 19 residues. This chain's CDR3 is CASSLIADRGLLAKNIQYF. CDR3 in DNA: TGTGCCAGCAGTCTAATTGCGGACAGGGGCCTGCTAGCCAAAAACATTCAGTACTTC.

The table lists this clonotype with many counts. The chain has TRBV10-1 and TRBJ2-7, with 9 bases matching TRBD2. With V trimmed by 3 bases and J by 1 base, 10 bases remained unmatched. Germline V gene lookup returns CDR1 WNHNN and CDR2 SYGVQD (reference sequence). The CDR3 contains 17 residues. The CDR3 DNA reads TGCGCCAGCAGTGAAGAACCGGGACTAGCTTTATCCTACGAGCAGTACTTC. This codes for CASSEEPGLALSYEQYF.

The gene calls are TRBV6-5 and TRBJ2-1; TRBD1 or TRBD2 may be the D gene (5 bases each). Germline lookup yields CDR1 MNHEY and CDR2 SVGAGI. The CDR3 extends over 16 amino acids. The ends were cut back, 4 bases at V and 4 bases at J, with 17 bases in the middle. The CDR3 nucleotides are TGTGCCAGCAGTTTGACGGTTTTGGGACCTTACAATGAGCAGTTCTTC. As protein: CASSLTVLGPYNEQFF.

This chain uses TRBV4-1 with TRBJ2-5; 7 bases are a match to TRBD2. V was pared by 1 base and J by 5 bases, with 7 bases of the junction left unmatched. This CDR3 region has 15 residues. The germline V gene has CDR1 MGHRA and CDR2 YSYEKL. CDR3 residues: CASSQGWTRDETQYF. For the CDR3, the DNA is TGCGCCAGCAGCCAAGGATGGACTAGAGATGAGACCCAGTACTTC.

This clonotype was seen at least ten times. The chain recombines TRBV28 with TRBJ2-4; 7 positions match TRBD1. The germline CDR1 and CDR2 sequences are MDHEN and SYDVKM. The CDR3 runs to 14 residues. V lost 5 bases to trimming and J lost 6 bases; unmatched junction nucleotides: 7. In DNA, the CDR3 is TGTGCCAGCAGTCTGAGGGGGCGTGGAAACATTCAGTACTTC. Its translation: CASSLRGRGNIQYF.

This rearrangement joins TRBV29-1 to TRBJ2-4; D possibly corresponds to TRBD2 (6 bases). Between the trimmed V and J ends, which lost 5 bases and 3 bases, there was a span of 11 bases. CDR3 length: 13 residues. The V gene's germline CDR1 is SQVTM and CDR2 ANQGSEA. CDR3: CSVRGGSKNIQYF. The CDR3 DNA sequence: TGCAGCGTTCGTGGGGGGAGCAAAAACATTCAGTACTTC. Supplemented by reference TRBV29-1 and TRBJ2-4, the full variable domain reads SAVISQKPSRDICQRGTSLTIQCQVDSQVTMMFWYRQQPGQSLTLIATANQGSEATYESGFVIDKFPISRPNLTFSTLTVSNMSPEDSSIYLCSVRGGSKNIQYFGAGTRLSVL.

This clonotype showed up many times. The J gene is TRBJ2-6, the V gene TRBV5-1; D remains ambiguous. V lost 0 bases to trimming and J lost 1 base, with 5 bases between them. The CDR3 is made up of 15 amino acids. From germline, CDR1 is SGHRS and CDR2 YFSETQ. In DNA form, the CDR3 reads TGCGCCAGCAGCTTGGAAGAATCTGGGGCCAACGTCCTGACTTTC. Its translation is CASSLEESGANVLTF.

The chain links TRBV7-8 to TRBJ2-7; D is unresolved. Germline loops: CDR1 SGHVS, CDR2 FQNEAQ. Deletions cut 6 bases from V and 6 bases from J, with 12 bases between. This CDR3 has 12 amino acids. CDR3 sequence: CASSRPPGEQYF. The CDR3 nucleotides read TGTGCCAGCAGTCGCCCCCCGGGCGAGCAGTACTTC. Using reference TRBV7-8 and TRBJ2-7 for the parts outside the CDR3, the full variable domain is GAGVSQSPRYKVAKRGQDVALRCDPISGHVSLFWYQQALGQGPEFLTYFQNEAQLDKSGLPSDRFFAERPEGSVSTLKIQRTQQEDSAVYLCASSRPPGEQYFGPGTRLTVT.

Notes on this clonotype: An end of the junction does not agree with germline; a read error may underlie this. The rearrangement links TRBV25-1 to TRBJ2-1; no reliable D call. Germline-derived CDR1 and CDR2 are MGHDK and SYGVNS. The CDR3 is made up of 13 amino acids. CDR3 loop: CASSEYKYNEQFF. The CDR3 region has the DNA TGTGCCAGCAGTGAATATAAGTACAATGAGCAGTTTTTC.

This clonotype was seen a handful of times. The rearrangement uses TRBV4-1 and TRBJ2-7; 12 nucleotides match TRBD2. Per germline, CDR1 MGHRA and CDR2 YSYEKL. CDR3 length equals 18 residues. Losses at the gene ends were 2 bases for V and 0 bases for J; bases not matched to a gene: 8. The CDR3 coding sequence is TGCGCCAGCAGCCAACTAGGGACTAGCGGGTCCCCCTCCTACGAGCAGTACTTC. Its translation is CASSQLGTSGSPSYEQYF.

This clonotype was found many times. J is TRBJ2-1 and V is TRBV5-1; 7 bases map to TRBD2. Germline V gene lookup returns CDR1 SGHRS and CDR2 YFSETQ. Losses at the gene ends were 4 bases for V and 0 bases for J; bases not matched to a gene: 4. This CDR3 has 15 residues. CDR3 DNA: TGCGCCAGCAGCGTAGCGGGTCACTCCTACAATGAGCAGTTCTTC. Translating gives CASSVAGHSYNEQFF.

J is TRBJ1-2 and V is TRBV5-1; D not certain. CDR3 length equals 17 residues. The V end lost 4 bases, the J end lost 6 bases, and 25 bases lay between the germline ends. CDR1 and CDR2 (germline): SGHRS, YFSETQ. CDR3 protein: CASSIGPNFNLGDGYTF. CDR3 DNA: TGCGCCAGCAGCATCGGGCCAAACTTTAACCTCGGGGATGGCTACACCTTC.

This clonotype was counted many times. The CDR3 loop is CASSTRQAGDYGYTF. DNA of the CDR3: TGTGCCAGCAGCACTCGACAGGCCGGAGACTATGGCTACACCTTC. The chain combines TRBV11-2 with TRBJ1-2; D perhaps matches TRBD1 (6 bases). The CDR3 extends over 15 amino acids. Germline values: CDR1 SGHAT, CDR2 FQNNGV. V lost 5 bases to trimming and J lost 3 bases, with 16 bases between them.

The chain has TRBV7-6 and TRBJ2-2; TRBD2 matches 15 bases. Germline-derived CDR1 and CDR2 are SGHVS and FNYEAQ. CDR3 length: 16 residues. Trimming at V came to 5 bases and at J to 7 bases, leaving 5 bases not matched to a gene. CDR3 amino acids: CASSRAGLAGGGELFF. CDR3 in DNA: TGTGCCAGCAGCCGGGCGGGACTAGCGGGAGGCGGGGAGCTGTTTTTT.

This clonotype was counted ten times or more. The gene calls are TRBV27 and TRBJ2-5; the D is unclear. The germline V gene encodes CDR1 MNHEY and CDR2 SMNVEV (reference sequence). The CDR3 length is 12 residues. V was trimmed by 1 base and J by 5 bases, leaving 5 bases between them. CDR3 residues: CASSLFGETQYF. CDR3 nucleotides: TGTGCCAGCAGTTTATTTGGGGAGACCCAGTACTTC.

V gene TRBV12-3 or TRBV12-4 combines with J gene TRBJ1-6; possible D gene TRBD1, 5 bases. The CDR3 covers 15 residues. With 1 base removed from V and 6 bases from J, the gap between germline ends came to 10 bases. The CDR3 DNA reads TGTGCCAGCAGTTTAGATCAAAGGGGTAATTCACCCCTCCACTTT. Its protein is CASSLDQRGNSPLHF.

This clonotype occurred many times. This sequence joins TRBV11-2 and TRBJ2-7, with D perhaps matching TRBD1 (6 bases). Germline CDR1 reads SGHAT; CDR2 reads FQNNGV. Trimming took off 4 bases at V and 1 base at J, with 14 bases between the two ends. This CDR3 region has 15 residues. CDR3 bases: TGTGCCAGCAGCTCGATGGGGCAGGGGTCCTACGAGCAGTACTTC. It encodes CASSSMGQGSYEQYF.

This clonotype was seen ten or more times. V usage is TRBV4-2 and J usage is TRBJ2-3, with TRBD2 as a possible D gene (6 bases). CDR1 LGHNA and CDR2 YNFKEQ come from the germline V gene. This CDR3 has 18 amino acids. The V end was cut by 0 bases, the J end by 2 bases, with 18 bases between. In DNA form, the CDR3 reads TGTGCCAGCAGCCAAGATATTGGGTTTAGCGGTTACACAGATACGCAGTATTTT. This sequence encodes CASSQDIGFSGYTDTQYF.

This clonotype was seen ten or more times. The chain has TRBV5-1 and TRBJ2-5; TRBD1 aligns across 8 bases. This CDR3 has 15 amino acids. Germline CDR1 reads SGHRS; CDR2 reads YFSETQ. Trimming cost V 4 bases and J 5 bases; bases outside gene matches: 10. CDR3 amino acids: CASSPPTGAGETQYF. The CDR3 bases are TGCGCCAGCAGCCCCCCGACAGGGGCAGGGGAGACCCAGTACTTC.

In this sample, this clonotype turned up a few times. The rearrangement joins TRBV5-1 to TRBJ1-3; 11 bases agree with TRBD1. This CDR3 is 18 amino acids long. Germline loops: CDR1 SGHRS, CDR2 YFSETQ. V dropped 4 bases and J dropped 5; count of bases not matched to a gene: 14. The DNA of the CDR3 is TGCGCCAGCAGCATAATGCCCTCCCGGACAGGGGGCAGAAACACCATATATTTT. Translating gives CASSIMPSRTGGRNTIYF.

This clonotype came up a few times. The rearrangement uses TRBV5-1 and TRBJ1-2; D perhaps matches TRBD1 (6 bases). This CDR3 contains 14 residues. V dropped 0 bases and J dropped 5 bases, with 11 bases sitting between them. Germline V CDR1 and CDR2: SGHRS, YFSETQ. CDR3: CASSLAPQGYGYTF. CDR3 nucleotides: TGCGCCAGCAGCTTGGCACCACAGGGTTATGGCTACACCTTC.